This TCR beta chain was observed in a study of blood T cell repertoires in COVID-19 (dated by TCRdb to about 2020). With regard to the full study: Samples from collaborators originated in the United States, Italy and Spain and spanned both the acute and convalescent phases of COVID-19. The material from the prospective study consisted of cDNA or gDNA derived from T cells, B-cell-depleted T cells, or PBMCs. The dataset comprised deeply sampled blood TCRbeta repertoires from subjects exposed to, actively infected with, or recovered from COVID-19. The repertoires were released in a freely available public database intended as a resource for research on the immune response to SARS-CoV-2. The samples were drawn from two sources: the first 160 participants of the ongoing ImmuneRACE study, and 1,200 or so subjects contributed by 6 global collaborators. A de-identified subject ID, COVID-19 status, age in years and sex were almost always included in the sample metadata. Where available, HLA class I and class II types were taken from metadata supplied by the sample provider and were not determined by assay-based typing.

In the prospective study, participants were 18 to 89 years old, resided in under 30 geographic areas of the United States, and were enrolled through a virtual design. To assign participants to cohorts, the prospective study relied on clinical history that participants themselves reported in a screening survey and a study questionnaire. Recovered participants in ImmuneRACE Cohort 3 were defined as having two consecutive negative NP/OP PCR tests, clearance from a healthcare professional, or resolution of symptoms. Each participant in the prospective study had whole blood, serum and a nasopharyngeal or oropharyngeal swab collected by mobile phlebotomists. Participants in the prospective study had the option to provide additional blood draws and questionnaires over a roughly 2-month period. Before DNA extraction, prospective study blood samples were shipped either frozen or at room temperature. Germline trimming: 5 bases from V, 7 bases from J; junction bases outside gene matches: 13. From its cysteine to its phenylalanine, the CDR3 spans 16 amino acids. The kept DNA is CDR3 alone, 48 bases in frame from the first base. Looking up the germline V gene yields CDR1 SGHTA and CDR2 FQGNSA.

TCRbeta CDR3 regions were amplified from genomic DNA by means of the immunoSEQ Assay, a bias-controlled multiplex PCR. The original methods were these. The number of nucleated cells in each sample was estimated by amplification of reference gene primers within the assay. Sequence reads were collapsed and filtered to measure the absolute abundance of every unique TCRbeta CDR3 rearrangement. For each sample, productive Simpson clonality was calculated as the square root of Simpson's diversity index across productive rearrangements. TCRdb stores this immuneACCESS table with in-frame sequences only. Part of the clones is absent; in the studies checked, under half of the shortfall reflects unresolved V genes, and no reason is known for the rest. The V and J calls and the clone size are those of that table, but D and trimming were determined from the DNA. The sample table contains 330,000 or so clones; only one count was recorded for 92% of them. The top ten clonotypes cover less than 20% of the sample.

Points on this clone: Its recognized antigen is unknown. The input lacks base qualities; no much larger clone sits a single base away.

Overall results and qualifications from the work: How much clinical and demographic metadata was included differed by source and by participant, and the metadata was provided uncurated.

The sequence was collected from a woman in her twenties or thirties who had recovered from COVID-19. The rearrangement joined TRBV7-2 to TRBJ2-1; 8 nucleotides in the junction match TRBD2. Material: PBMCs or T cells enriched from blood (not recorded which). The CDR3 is CASSTTGTSPSNEQFF. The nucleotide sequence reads TGTGCCAGCAGCACAACCGGGACTAGTCCGTCAAATGAGCAGTTCTTC.